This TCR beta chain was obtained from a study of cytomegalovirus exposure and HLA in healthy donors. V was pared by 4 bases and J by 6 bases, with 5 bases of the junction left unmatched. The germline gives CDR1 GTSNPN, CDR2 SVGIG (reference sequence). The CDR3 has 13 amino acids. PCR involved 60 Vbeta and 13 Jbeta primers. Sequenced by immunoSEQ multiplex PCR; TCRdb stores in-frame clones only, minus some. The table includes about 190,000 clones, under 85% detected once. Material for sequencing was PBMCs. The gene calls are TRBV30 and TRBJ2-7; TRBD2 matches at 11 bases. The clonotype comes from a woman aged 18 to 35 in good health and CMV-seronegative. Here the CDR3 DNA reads TGTGCCTGGAAAACTAGCGGGAGTAGCGAGCAGTACTTC. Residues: CAWKTSGSSEQYF.